This T cell receptor beta chain was recovered during a study of T cells after yellow fever vaccination. Study information: Fractions of limited cellularity were prepared by means of SMART-Seq v4 Ultra Low Input.

Overall study findings and caveats: Booster sampling recovered most clones from primary vaccination (96% CD4, around 88% CD8). Contamination by abundant bulk-population clonotypes could be present in FACS-sorted repertoires. Clonotypes appearing in both CD4 and CD8 compartments existed, and their share was small.

There are a few counts of this clonotype. Its specificity is unknown. This CDR3 comprises 15 residues. Germline V lookup: CDR1 LGHNA, CDR2 YNFKEQ. Losses at the gene ends were 4 bases for V and 12 bases for J; bases not matched to a gene: 14. One entry per CDR3 protein, called by TCRdb with MiXCR from the 5' RACE reads. The sample yields some 120,000 distinct CDR3 sequences, 8% to 10% seen once. The origin of this receptor is a man aged 18 to 30 who received the YFV17D yellow fever vaccine. The input for sequencing was CD8+ T cells sorted from PBMCs, taken on the day of the yellow fever booster vaccination. The rearrangement uses TRBV4-2 and TRBJ2-1; 8 nucleotides line up with TRBD2. The CDR3 protein is CASSPAGIAGLGQFF. The CDR3 DNA follows: TGTGCCAGCAGCCCAGCAGGGATAGCGGGGTTGGGGCAGTTCTTC.